The 3 T cell receptor beta chains given below trace back to one sample, sequenced in a study of T cells expressing NK-cell markers. TCRdb re-analyzed the 5' RACE reads; it lists each CDR3 protein once, without DNA. The table lists some 450,000 distinct CDR3 sequences, with roughly 8% in the top ten. Sequenced sample: blood T cells: a sorted CD56 or NKG2C T cell subset, CD4+ or CD8+ T cells, or bulk PBMC T cells (not recorded which). These receptors all stem from a woman between 18 and 75 years old in good health.

This rearrangement joins TRBV16 to TRBJ2-1; TCRdb selects TRBD1, and the lack of DNA leaves this call unchecked. This CDR3 has 14 residues. Germline CDR1 is KGHSY and CDR2 is FQNENV. The CDR3 is CASTLETGYNEQFF.

This chain links TRBV7-2 with TRBJ2-5; without DNA, the TCRdb call of TRBD2 cannot be checked. This CDR3 region has 16 residues. The V gene's germline CDR1 is SGHTA and CDR2 FQGNSA. CDR3 region: CASSLARLARQETQYF.

J is TRBJ2-1 and V is TRBV20-1; TCRdb indicates TRBD1, and absent DNA this call remains unverified. The CDR3 is 13 amino acids. The germline V gene has CDR1 DFQATT and CDR2 SNEGSKA (reference sequence). The CDR3 loop is CSAVLGRGNEQFF.